This T cell receptor (beta chain) was identified in a study of early T cells in non-severe SARS-CoV-2 infection. One entry per CDR3 protein, called by TCRdb with MiXCR from the 5' RACE reads. This sample carries around 58,000 distinct CDR3 sequences, about 7.7% of them seen once, and the ten largest clones take roughly a tenth. Trimming took 0 bases from V and 7 from J; bases not matched to a gene: 8. Germline V gene lookup returns CDR1 DFQATT and CDR2 SNEGSKA (reference sequence). The CDR3 spans 16 residues. This clonotype was counted many times. The source is an adult who was a healthcare worker with PCR-confirmed SARS-CoV-2 infection or an uninfected control (not recorded which). The sample consisted of whole blood, taken at baseline. The chain uses TRBV20-1 and TRBJ2-2; 10 bases agree with TRBD2. For the CDR3, the DNA is TGCAGTGCTAGAGATAGCAGCGGGAGGGCCTTCGGGGAGCTGTTTTTT. This codes for CSARDSSGRAFGELFF.